Listed below are T cell receptor beta chains from one sample, sequenced in a study of T-cell memory formation after mild COVID-19. TCRdb passed the 5' RACE reads through MiXCR, listing each CDR3 protein once. The repertoire holds hundreds of thousands of distinct CDR3 sequences, less than 25% seen once, with 13% in the top ten. The material sequenced was PBMCs or a T cell subset sorted from them (not recorded which). The receptors shown here come from an adult woman who had mild COVID-19 (a few samples of this study predate the infection). Cell type and time point are not known. The CDR3 runs from the conserved cysteine through the conserved F or W.

j_call	v_call	cdr3_aa
TRBJ1-5	TRBV12-3/TRBV12-4	CASSSGWAQPQHF
TRBJ2-1	TRBV15	CATSLGSVDEQFF
TRBJ2-3	TRBV24-1	CATSDNWRSPQGTQYF
TRBJ1-2	TRBV7-9	CASRNPSDAGPLYGYTF
TRBJ2-2	TRBV27	CASSLGTSGSWELFF
TRBJ2-5	TRBV5-1	CASSSDNPGTETQYF
TRBJ2-7	TRBV15	CATSRDRPDRSSGEQYF
TRBJ1-2	TRBV24-1	CATSEGSYGYTF
TRBJ2-7	TRBV29-1	CSVGRNYEQYF
TRBJ2-7	TRBV10-3	CAISEWDYSYEQYF
TRBJ2-5	TRBV12-3/TRBV12-4	CASRTSGKETQYF
TRBJ2-7	TRBV24-1	CATAGQSSYEQYF
TRBJ2-1	TRBV3-1	CASSHFAGLTYNEQFF
TRBJ1-3	TRBV5-5	CASSSGTASRGTGNTIYF
TRBJ1-1	TRBV9	CASSRINQGNPEAFF
TRBJ1-5	TRBV4-1	CASSPVRGDDQPQHF
TRBJ2-7	TRBV6-6	CASSYPTGENAYEQYF
TRBJ1-3	TRBV28	CASSSGAGNTIYF
TRBJ2-2	TRBV20-1	CSASATRGFTGELFF
TRBJ2-5	TRBV4-3	CASSQDFRLSQETQYF
TRBJ2-5	TRBV12-3/TRBV12-4	CASSPGLAGVQYF
TRBJ2-3	TRBV4-2	CASSQEASGDTQYF
TRBJ2-7	TRBV7-9	CASSGTGLGDSPSYEQYF
TRBJ1-1	TRBV6-5	CASSPYLVGINTEAFF
TRBJ2-1	TRBV18	CASSPPVDRGGYYNEQFF
TRBJ2-5	TRBV2	CASSADGTGIETQYF
TRBJ1-1	TRBV4-1	CASSPAGNSRNTEAFF
TRBJ2-7	TRBV5-1	CASSLAVGMGNEQYF
TRBJ2-7	TRBV6-7	CASCSGEPYEQYF
TRBJ2-1	TRBV29-1	CSVQGLEQFF
TRBJ2-7	TRBV4-1	CASSLQGRLDEQYF
TRBJ2-3	TRBV20-1	CSARLPGPLTQYF
TRBJ1-1	TRBV20-1	CSARDSSSLGAFF
TRBJ1-2	TRBV28	CASSLPRGGGYTF
TRBJ2-7	TRBV6-2/TRBV6-3	CASSYPPGDYEQYF
TRBJ2-5	TRBV7-9	CASSFWSQETQYF
TRBJ2-1	TRBV7-3	CASSSAGYDEQFF
TRBJ1-1	TRBV5-1	CASSLAGGTVVNTEAFF
TRBJ1-6	TRBV12-5	CASGPQWPPLHF
TRBJ2-7	TRBV6-5	CASSYLAGGPSYEQYF
TRBJ2-7	TRBV10-2	CASSPPPQGYQYF
TRBJ2-7	TRBV7-9	CASSLGGLAGWSYEQYF
TRBJ2-7	TRBV12-3/TRBV12-4	CASRFRTGPYEQYF
TRBJ2-1	TRBV7-8	CASSSLAGGLANNEQFF
TRBJ1-5	TRBV20-1	CSARAVGNNQPQHF
TRBJ1-1	TRBV7-9	CASSLSPDRKNTEAFF
TRBJ1-5	TRBV7-2	CASSSGENNQPQHF
TRBJ1-1	TRBV18	CASSPRLENTEAFF